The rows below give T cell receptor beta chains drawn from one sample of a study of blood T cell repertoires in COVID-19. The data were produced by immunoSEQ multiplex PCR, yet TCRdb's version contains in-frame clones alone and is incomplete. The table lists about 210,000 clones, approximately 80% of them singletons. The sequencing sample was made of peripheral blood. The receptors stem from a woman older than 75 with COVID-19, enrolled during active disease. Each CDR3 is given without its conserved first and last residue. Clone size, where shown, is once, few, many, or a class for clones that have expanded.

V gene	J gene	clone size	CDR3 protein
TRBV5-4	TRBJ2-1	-	ASSSGGPSYNEQF
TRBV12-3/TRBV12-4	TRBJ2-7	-	ASRTGGSYEQY
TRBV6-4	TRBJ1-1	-	ASSKTVNTEAF
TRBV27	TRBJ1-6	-	ASSLSPTGLNSPLH
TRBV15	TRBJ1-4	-	ATSRASEKLF
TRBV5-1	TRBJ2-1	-	ASSQEIPGEQF
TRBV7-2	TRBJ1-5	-	ASSFAGTNQPQH
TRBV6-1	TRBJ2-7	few	ASSEGRREWGYEQY
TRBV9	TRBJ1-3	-	ASSVGGRAWGNTIY
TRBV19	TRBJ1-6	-	ASSGTGPGTLH
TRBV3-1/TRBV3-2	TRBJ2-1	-	ASSQGRAYNEQF
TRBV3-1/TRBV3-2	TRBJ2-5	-	ASSPSEQGTQY
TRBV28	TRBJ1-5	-	ASSRTDNQPQH
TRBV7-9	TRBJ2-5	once	ASSLGTLIRD
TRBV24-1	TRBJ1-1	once	ATSVSGKTEAF
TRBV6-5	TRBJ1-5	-	ASTWTTNQPQH
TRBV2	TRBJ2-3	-	ASAPGPAGGADTQY
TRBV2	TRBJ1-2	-	ASSQRQGSGYT
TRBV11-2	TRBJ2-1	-	ASSLARGRYNEQF
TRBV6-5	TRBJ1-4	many	ASSYSREGRRD
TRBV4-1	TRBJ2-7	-	ASSPGQGFREQY
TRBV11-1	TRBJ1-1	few	ASSPWGGASEAF
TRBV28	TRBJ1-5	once	ASTPGQADQPQH
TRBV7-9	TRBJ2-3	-	ASSFSGRAGDTQY
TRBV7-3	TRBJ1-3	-	ASSFGSSGNTIY
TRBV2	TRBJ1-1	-	ASSGQGVGNTEAF
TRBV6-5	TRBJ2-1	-	ASSYSGIMEREQF
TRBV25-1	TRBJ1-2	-	ASMETPGGYT
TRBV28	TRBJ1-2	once	ASSLQGGYT
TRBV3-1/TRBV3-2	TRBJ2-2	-	ASSHGTGQRTGELF
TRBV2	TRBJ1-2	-	ASNEGTNYGYT
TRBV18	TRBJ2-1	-	ASSPRRDSYNEQF
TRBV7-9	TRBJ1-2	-	ASSDRVLYGYT
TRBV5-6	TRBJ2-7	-	ASSSGLAIEQY
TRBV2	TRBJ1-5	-	ASHRDFDQPQH
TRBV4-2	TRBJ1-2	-	ASSQERARSGDGYT
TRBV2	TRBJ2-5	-	ASSDEVGETQY
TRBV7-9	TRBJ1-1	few	ASSSPVNTEAF
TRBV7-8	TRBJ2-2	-	ASSTGLAETGELF
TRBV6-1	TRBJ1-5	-	ASSEIIEGGRNQPQH
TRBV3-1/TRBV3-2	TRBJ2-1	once	ASSQTSGSYNEQF
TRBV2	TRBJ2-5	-	ASSIPGQGSQETQY
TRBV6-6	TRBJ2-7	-	ASSSAGGFYEQY
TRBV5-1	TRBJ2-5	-	ASSLGVAGEQTQY
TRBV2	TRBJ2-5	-	ASSANGGGETQY
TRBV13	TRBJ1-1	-	ASSLGAGNTEAF
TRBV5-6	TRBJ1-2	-	ASSSLDKTSFGYT
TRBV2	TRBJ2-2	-	ASSGLAGVEAGELF
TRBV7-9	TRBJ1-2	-	ASSAKPGGLGGYT
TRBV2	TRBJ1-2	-	ATSDTSLYGYT
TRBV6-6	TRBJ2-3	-	ASRGTSGGTDTQY
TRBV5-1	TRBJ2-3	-	ASTRGQPDTQY
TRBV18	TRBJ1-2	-	ASSPQGLRYGYT